One sample yielded the 14 T cell receptor beta chains listed below, sequenced in a study of T-cell reconstitution after alpha-beta-depleted transplantation in children. TCRbeta library preparation incorporated unique molecular identifiers. TCRdb re-called the PCR reads with MiXCR, one entry per CDR3 protein. Here the sample spans about 640,000 distinct CDR3 sequences, 10% to 15% being singletons. The sample in question was PBMCs, mostly from graft donor cells, obtained 360 days after TCRalphabeta/CD19-depleted stem cell transplant. Receptor source: a male patient younger than 18 who had a stem cell transplant for acute myeloid leukemia, so the T cells may come from the graft donor.

This CDR3 reads CASSLPIKNIQYF. CDR3 bases: TGTGCCAGCAGCTTACCTATTAAAAACATTCAGTACTTC. The chain is built from TRBV11-2 and TRBJ2-4, with D unresolved. V was trimmed by 2 bases and J by 4 bases, leaving 6 bases between them. This CDR3 spans 13 amino acids. Germline V gene sequence: CDR1 SGHAT, CDR2 FQNNGV.

The rearrangement uses TRBV5-6 and TRBJ2-5; D is possibly TRBD2 (6 bases). Germline V lookup: CDR1 SGHDT, CDR2 YYEEEE. The CDR3 spans 17 residues. Trimming stripped 3 bases from V and 5 bases from J, with 23 bases between. The CDR3 DNA follows: TGTGCCAGCAGCTCTAACACGCCGGGACTCCCCTCGGAGACCCAGTACTTC. Encoded protein: CASSSNTPGLPSETQYF.

The sample holds a few counts of this clonotype. At one end, the junction sequence differs from germline, possibly due to a read error. The chain has TRBV28 and TRBJ2-7; the D is unclear. CDR3 size: 14 residues. Per the germline V gene, CDR1 is MDHEN and CDR2 is SYDVKM. CDR3 nucleotides: TGTGCCAGCAGTTTTATTTTGACCGGCACTAACAGTTTTTTC. Translated: CASSFILTGTNSFF. The variable domain in full, completed from reference TRBV28 and TRBJ2-7, reads DVKVTQSSRYLVKRTGEKVFLECVQDMDHENMFWYRQDPGLGLRLIYFSYDVKMKEKGDIPEGYSVSREKKERFSLILESASTNQTSMYLCASSFILTGTNSFFGPGTRLTVT.

CDR3 amino acids: CASSHRDRYQETQYF. Written as DNA, the CDR3 is TGTGCCAGCAGCCACAGAGACCGGTACCAAGAGACCCAGTACTTC. The chain is built from TRBV28 and TRBJ2-5; D is ambiguous. Germline V gene sequence: CDR1 MDHEN, CDR2 SYDVKM. V lost 6 bases to trimming and J lost 0 bases, with 14 bases between them. The CDR3 covers 15 residues.

This clonotype has only a few counts. The rearrangement links TRBV6-1 to TRBJ2-1; 15 nucleotides line up with TRBD2. The CDR3 extends over 17 amino acids. Germline CDR1 reads MNHNS; CDR2 reads SASEGT. The trim removed 4 bases at V and 5 bases at J, leaving 6 bases unmatched. DNA of the CDR3: TGTGCCAGCAGTGCAGGGACTAGCGGGAGGCCCCACAATGAGCAGTTCTTC. Translation gives CASSAGTSGRPHNEQFF.

CDR3 region: CSARLDGTSGKGETQYF. For the CDR3, the DNA is TGCAGTGCTAGACTGGATGGGACTAGCGGGAAGGGAGAGACCCAGTACTTC. The V call is TRBV20-1, the J call TRBJ2-5, with 13 bases lining up with TRBD2. The trim removed 2 bases at V and 4 bases at J, leaving 10 bases unmatched. The germline CDR1 and CDR2 sequences are DFQATT and SNEGSKA (reference sequence). The CDR3 covers 17 residues.

In its sample, this clonotype was seen many times. The chain has TRBV3-1 and TRBJ2-1; a weak D match, TRBD2 (5 bases). Germline V gives CDR1 LGHDT, CDR2 YNNKEL (reference sequence). The CDR3 runs 15 residues. The V gene lost 1 base and the J gene lost 4 bases, with 11 bases spanning the gap. CDR3 sequence reads: CASSQVAGAYNEQFF. CDR3 sequence (DNA): TGTGCCAGCAGCCAAGTGGCGGGCGCTTACAATGAGCAGTTCTTC.

The rearrangement uses TRBV6-4 and TRBJ1-2; D not resolved. CDR3 size: 15 residues. Per the germline V gene, CDR1 is MRHNA and CDR2 is SNTAGT. Between the trimmed V and J ends, which lost 8 bases and 2 bases, there was a span of 18 bases. Written as DNA, the CDR3 is TGTGCCAGCCGAGAGGCCGGCTCAGGAAACTATGGCTACACCTTC. It is translated as CASREAGSGNYGYTF.

This rearrangement joins TRBV28 to TRBJ1-5; TRBD1 aligns across 12 bases. The germline V gene encodes CDR1 MDHEN and CDR2 SYDVKM. The CDR3 has 16 residues. The ends lost 4 bases at V and 14 bases at J; junction bases unmatched: 15. The DNA for the CDR3 is TGTGCCAGCAGTTCAACGGGACAGGGGGCAGGGTTGTGTGAGCATTTT. It encodes CASSSTGQGAGLCEHF.

V usage is TRBV24-1 and J usage is TRBJ2-1; TRBD2 might be the D (6 bases). Germline CDR1 KGHDR, CDR2 SFDVKD. CDR3 length: 15 residues. V lost 1 base to trimming and J lost 6 bases, with 12 bases between them. The chain's CDR3 is CATSDFGASANEQFF. As DNA, the CDR3 is TGTGCCACCAGTGATTTTGGAGCTAGCGCCAATGAGCAGTTCTTC.

This clonotype was counted only a few times. V is TRBV7-3 and J is TRBJ2-1; perhaps D is TRBD1 or TRBD2 (6 bases each). The CDR3 covers 17 residues. Trimming took off 1 base at V and 10 bases at J, with 23 bases between the two ends. Per the germline V gene, CDR1 is SGHTA and CDR2 is FQGTGA. CDR3 sequence (DNA): TGTGCCAGCAGCTTAAGGGGGGCCCGGGACCCCCTATACGAGCAGTTCTTC. The encoded protein is CASSLRGARDPLYEQFF.

The rearrangement joins TRBV9 to TRBJ2-7; D gene unclear. This CDR3 spans 14 amino acids. In germline, CDR1 is SGDLS, CDR2 YYNGEE. Trimming stripped 0 bases from V and 7 bases from J, with 14 bases between. CDR3 loop: CASSVEGVLGEQYF. The CDR3 DNA reads as TGTGCCAGCAGCGTAGAAGGCGTTTTAGGGGAGCAGTACTTC.

This chain links TRBV5-1 with TRBJ2-5; D is possibly TRBD1 (6 bases). Germline-derived CDR1 and CDR2 are SGHRS and YFSETQ. Trimming cost V 0 bases and J 0 bases, with 12 bases left between them. The CDR3 is 16 amino acids. In nucleotides, the CDR3 is TGCGCCAGCAGCTTGGGACAGGAGTTCTACCAAGAGACCCAGTACTTC. Residues: CASSLGQEFYQETQYF.

The chain couples TRBV24-1 to TRBJ2-2, with 7 bases that match TRBD1. CDR1 KGHDR and CDR2 SFDVKD come from the germline V gene. The J segment lost 7 bases and the V segment lost 0 bases, leaving 7 bases of the junction unmatched. The CDR3 is made up of 16 amino acids. CDR3 protein: CATSDLRTGDLGELFF. In DNA form, the CDR3 reads TGTGCCACCAGTGATTTGCGGACAGGAGATCTCGGGGAGCTGTTTTTT.